This section outlines one TCR beta chain sequence together with its context. This receptor's antigen is unknown. Base qualities are not recorded, but no much larger clone differs from it by a single base. The data were obtained in a study of blood T cell repertoires in COVID-19 (dated by TCRdb to 2020 to 2022). Turning to the overall study: Samples from collaborators originated in the United States, Italy and Spain and spanned both the acute and convalescent phases of COVID-19. The material from the prospective study consisted of cDNA or gDNA derived from T cells, B-cell-depleted T cells, or PBMCs. Deeply sampled blood TCRbeta repertoires from subjects exposed to, actively infected with, or recovered from COVID-19 were included in the dataset. The repertoires were released in a freely available public database intended as a resource for research on the immune response to SARS-CoV-2. The samples were drawn from the first 160 participants of the ongoing ImmuneRACE study and from 950 to 1,500 subjects provided by 6 global collaborators. Sample metadata almost always included a de-identified subject ID, COVID-19 status, age in years and sex. Where available, HLA class I and class II types were obtained from metadata supplied by the sample provider rather than from assay-based typing.

Trimming removed 2 bases from V and 4 bases from J, leaving 11 bases between the germline ends. The CDR3 runs 15 amino acids, cysteine and phenylalanine included. The kept DNA is CDR3 alone, 45 bases in frame from the first base. CDR1 LNHNV and CDR2 YYDKDF were looked up in the germline V gene (reference sequence). The collaborating institutions used their own protocols to collect whole blood in K2EDTA tubes. For TCRbeta analysis, collaborator samples were shipped as frozen whole blood, as isolated PBMCs, or as DNA extracted from either sample type. TCRbeta CDR3 regions were amplified from genomic DNA by means of the immunoSEQ Assay, a bias-controlled multiplex PCR. The paper's processing steps were these. The number of nucleated cells in each sample was estimated by amplification of reference gene primers within the assay. To quantify the absolute abundance of each unique TCRbeta CDR3 rearrangement, sequence reads were collapsed and filtered. For each sample, productive Simpson clonality was calculated as the square root of Simpson's diversity index across productive rearrangements. Drawn from immuneACCESS, this table holds only the in-frame rearrangements with V and J called that TCRdb kept. Clones are partly lost; checked studies trace under half to an unresolved V gene and leave the rest unexplained. That table supplies the V and J calls and clone size; D and trimming were determined from the DNA. This sample is represented by 130,000 or so clones; about 80% of them were singletons. More than 10% of the sample is in the top ten clones.

Overall study outcomes, separate from this receptor: How much clinical and demographic metadata was included differed by source and by participant, and the metadata was provided uncurated.

Sequencing was done on a sample of peripheral blood. The clonotype originates from a woman between 55 and 75 years old with acute or convalescent COVID-19. The chain was built from TRBV15 and TRBJ2-2; TRBD2 is perhaps the D gene, given 5 matching bases. The DNA is as follows: TGTGCCACCAGCAGACCATTACGGGGCACCGGGGAGCTGTTTTTT. It translates to CATSRPLRGTGELFF.